These T cell receptor beta chains were read from a single sample in a study of shared clonotypes between healthy human individuals. Assay: immunoSEQ multiplex PCR; the TCRdb copy retains only in-frame clones and omits some. The data contain around 440,000 clones, roughly four fifths of them singletons. The sequencing input was PBMCs. The receptors were gathered from a middle-aged woman in good health. Some clones in this sample may be carry-over from other donors' samples. Each CDR3 is given with its conserved first and last residue. The order of the fields is J gene, V gene, clone size, D gene, CDR3 DNA, CDR3 protein. D genes are given only for firm matches. The size field is filled for only some rows; it gives once, few, many or a size class.

J gene: TRBJ1-3
V gene: TRBV29-1
clone size: .
D gene: .
CDR3 DNA: TGCAGCGTTGAATCCGGGTATGGAAACACCATATATTTT
CDR3 protein: CSVESGYGNTIYF

J gene: TRBJ1-5
V gene: TRBV14
clone size: once
D gene: .
CDR3 DNA: TGTGCCAGCAGCCAGGGCAGCTATCAGCCCCAGCATTTT
CDR3 protein: CASSQGSYQPQHF

J gene: TRBJ2-7
V gene: TRBV6-6
clone size: .
D gene: TRBD1
CDR3 DNA: TGTGCCAGCAAAGGGGGACAGGAGTCCTACGAGCAGTACTTC
CDR3 protein: CASKGGQESYEQYF

J gene: TRBJ2-5
V gene: TRBV5-1
clone size: few
D gene: TRBD1
CDR3 DNA: TGCGCCAGCAGCCTACAGGGGCTGCAAGAGACCCAGTACTTC
CDR3 protein: CASSLQGLQETQYF

J gene: TRBJ2-2
V gene: TRBV18
clone size: once
D gene: .
CDR3 DNA: TGTGCCAGCTCACCACCTCAGAGCACCGGGGAGCTGTTTTTT
CDR3 protein: CASSPPQSTGELFF

J gene: TRBJ2-3
V gene: TRBV2
clone size: once
D gene: .
CDR3 DNA: TGTGCCAGCAGTGGTGGTATAGATACGCAGTATTTT
CDR3 protein: CASSGGIDTQYF

J gene: TRBJ2-1
V gene: TRBV28
clone size: few
D gene: .
CDR3 DNA: TGTGCCAGCAGGACCCGGGCTAACTCCTACAATGAGCAGTTCTTC
CDR3 protein: CASRTRANSYNEQFF

J gene: TRBJ2-1
V gene: TRBV28
clone size: few
D gene: .
CDR3 DNA: TGTGCCAGCAGTTCGACGGGCCACAATGAGCAGTTCTTC
CDR3 protein: CASSSTGHNEQFF

J gene: TRBJ2-3
V gene: TRBV7-9
clone size: .
D gene: .
CDR3 DNA: TGTGCCAGCAGCTTAGAAGGGGACCCTAGCACAGATACGCAGTATTTT
CDR3 protein: CASSLEGDPSTDTQYF

J gene: TRBJ1-1
V gene: TRBV10-3
clone size: few
D gene: TRBD1
CDR3 DNA: TGTGCCATCGGGGGACAGGGAACCTTGAACACTGAAGCTTTCTTT
CDR3 protein: CAIGGQGTLNTEAFF

J gene: TRBJ2-1
V gene: TRBV19
clone size: .
D gene: TRBD1
CDR3 DNA: TGTGCCAGTTCCTTCGACAGGGATTTGAACAATGAGCAGTTCTTC
CDR3 protein: CASSFDRDLNNEQFF

J gene: TRBJ2-2
V gene: TRBV10-2
clone size: many
D gene: TRBD1
CDR3 DNA: TGCGCCAGCAGTGTAGGCCGGGACAGGGGATCCGGGGAGCTGTTTTTT
CDR3 protein: CASSVGRDRGSGELFF

J gene: TRBJ1-2
V gene: TRBV18
clone size: .
D gene: .
CDR3 DNA: TGTGCCAGCTCACCAGGGATCCCTAACTATGGCTACACCTTC
CDR3 protein: CASSPGIPNYGYTF

J gene: TRBJ1-5
V gene: TRBV29-1
clone size: few
D gene: .
CDR3 DNA: TGCAGCGCTGGGGACCCCGATCAGCCCCAGCATTTT
CDR3 protein: CSAGDPDQPQHF

J gene: TRBJ2-1
V gene: TRBV18
clone size: .
D gene: TRBD2
CDR3 DNA: TGTGCCAGCTCACCACGGACTAGCGGGAGCTCCTACAATGAGCAGTTCTTC
CDR3 protein: CASSPRTSGSSYNEQFF

J gene: TRBJ1-5
V gene: TRBV15
clone size: .
D gene: .
CDR3 DNA: TGTGCCACCAGCAGTTATGGGGTTGTAGGTCAGCCCCAGCATTTT
CDR3 protein: CATSSYGVVGQPQHF

J gene: TRBJ2-1
V gene: TRBV7-3
clone size: .
D gene: .
CDR3 DNA: TGTGCCAGCAGCGTGTCAACAGGGAGTGTGATGTTCTTC
CDR3 protein: CASSVSTGSVMFF

J gene: TRBJ2-1
V gene: TRBV29-1
clone size: .
D gene: .
CDR3 DNA: TGCAGCGTTGTATCAGAGGGAGTGCCCAATGAGCAGTTCTTC
CDR3 protein: CSVVSEGVPNEQFF

J gene: TRBJ2-7
V gene: TRBV4-3
clone size: .
D gene: .
CDR3 DNA: TGCGCCAGCAGCCAAGATACTGCCTCAGGGCAGTACTTC
CDR3 protein: CASSQDTASGQYF

J gene: TRBJ2-7
V gene: TRBV28
clone size: .
D gene: TRBD1
CDR3 DNA: TGTGCCAGCAGTTCCTCAGGGGGCGGGGACGAGCAGTACTTC
CDR3 protein: CASSSSGGGDEQYF

J gene: TRBJ2-7
V gene: TRBV6-5
clone size: few
D gene: TRBD2
CDR3 DNA: TGTGCCAGCAGTTCACCGGGACTAGCGGACTACGAGCAGTACTTC
CDR3 protein: CASSSPGLADYEQYF

J gene: TRBJ1-2
V gene: TRBV7-8
clone size: .
D gene: TRBD1
CDR3 DNA: TGTGCCAGCAGCGAGGGACAGGGGGCTGCCTATGGCTACACCTTC
CDR3 protein: CASSEGQGAAYGYTF

J gene: TRBJ2-1
V gene: TRBV28
clone size: few
D gene: TRBD2
CDR3 DNA: TGTGCCAGCAGCCCGAGCGGGATAAGCCCCAATGAGCAGTTCTTC
CDR3 protein: CASSPSGISPNEQFF

J gene: TRBJ2-7
V gene: TRBV28
clone size: .
D gene: .
CDR3 DNA: TGTGCCAGCAGTTTAGAAAGGGGAACCGGGGAGTACTTC
CDR3 protein: CASSLERGTGEYF

J gene: TRBJ1-3
V gene: TRBV18
clone size: once
D gene: .
CDR3 DNA: TGTGCCAGCTCACCATTGGCGGGGATCGGAAACACCATATATTTT
CDR3 protein: CASSPLAGIGNTIYF

J gene: TRBJ2-2
V gene: TRBV5-1
clone size: .
D gene: .
CDR3 DNA: TGCGCCAGCAGCTTGAGCCACCTTAACACCGGGGAGCTGTTTTTT
CDR3 protein: CASSLSHLNTGELFF

J gene: TRBJ1-4
V gene: TRBV28
clone size: few
D gene: TRBD1
CDR3 DNA: TGTGCCAGCAGTAAATCCACGGGACAGGGTACCCATTTT
CDR3 protein: CASSKSTGQGTHF

J gene: TRBJ2-5
V gene: TRBV28
clone size: .
D gene: TRBD2
CDR3 DNA: TGTGCCAGCAGTACCCTGGGACTAGCGGGAGTGGAGACCCAGTACTTC
CDR3 protein: CASSTLGLAGVETQYF

J gene: TRBJ1-4
V gene: TRBV18
clone size: .
D gene: .
CDR3 DNA: TGTGCCAGCTCACCGGGTACTTCTAATGAAAAACTGTTTTTT
CDR3 protein: CASSPGTSNEKLFF

J gene: TRBJ1-3
V gene: TRBV29-1
clone size: .
D gene: .
CDR3 DNA: TGCAGCGTCCGTGGGGTGGGGGCTGGAAACACCATATATTTT
CDR3 protein: CSVRGVGAGNTIYF

J gene: TRBJ2-7
V gene: TRBV7-2
clone size: .
D gene: TRBD2
CDR3 DNA: TGTGCCAGCAGCTTGACTAGCGGCTACGAGCAGTACTTC
CDR3 protein: CASSLTSGYEQYF

J gene: TRBJ1-1
V gene: TRBV2
clone size: .
D gene: .
CDR3 DNA: TGTGCCAGCAGTGACCAGGGTACGATGAACACTGAAGCTTTCTTT
CDR3 protein: CASSDQGTMNTEAFF

J gene: TRBJ1-5
V gene: TRBV5-1
clone size: .
D gene: .
CDR3 DNA: TGCGCCAGCAGCCCCGAGACGGCTGGAGGGCCCCAGCATTTT
CDR3 protein: CASSPETAGGPQHF

J gene: TRBJ1-1
V gene: TRBV19
clone size: .
D gene: .
CDR3 DNA: TGTGCCAGTAGTAAATGGGACATGAACACTGAAGCTTTCTTT
CDR3 protein: CASSKWDMNTEAFF

J gene: TRBJ2-3
V gene: TRBV6-6
clone size: once
D gene: .
CDR3 DNA: TGTGCCAGCAGCCTAACAGGTTACGCAGATACGCAGTATTTT
CDR3 protein: CASSLTGYADTQYF

J gene: TRBJ2-7
V gene: TRBV11-3
clone size: .
D gene: .
CDR3 DNA: TGTGCCAGCAGCCACCCTGACAGCTACGAGCAGTACTTC
CDR3 protein: CASSHPDSYEQYF

J gene: TRBJ2-1
V gene: TRBV9
clone size: .
D gene: TRBD2
CDR3 DNA: TGTGCCAGCAGCGTAGACGCTGGTGGGGGAGGGCCCTCGGGGACGTTCTTC
CDR3 protein: CASSVDAGGGGPSGTFF

J gene: TRBJ1-3
V gene: TRBV11-3
clone size: .
D gene: .
CDR3 DNA: TGTGCCAGCAGCTTAGATCGCGGGGGTGAAAACACCATATATTTT
CDR3 protein: CASSLDRGGENTIYF

J gene: TRBJ2-2
V gene: TRBV30
clone size: few
D gene: TRBD2
CDR3 DNA: TGTGCCTGGAGTATGACTAGCGACACCGGGGAGCTGTTTTTT
CDR3 protein: CAWSMTSDTGELFF